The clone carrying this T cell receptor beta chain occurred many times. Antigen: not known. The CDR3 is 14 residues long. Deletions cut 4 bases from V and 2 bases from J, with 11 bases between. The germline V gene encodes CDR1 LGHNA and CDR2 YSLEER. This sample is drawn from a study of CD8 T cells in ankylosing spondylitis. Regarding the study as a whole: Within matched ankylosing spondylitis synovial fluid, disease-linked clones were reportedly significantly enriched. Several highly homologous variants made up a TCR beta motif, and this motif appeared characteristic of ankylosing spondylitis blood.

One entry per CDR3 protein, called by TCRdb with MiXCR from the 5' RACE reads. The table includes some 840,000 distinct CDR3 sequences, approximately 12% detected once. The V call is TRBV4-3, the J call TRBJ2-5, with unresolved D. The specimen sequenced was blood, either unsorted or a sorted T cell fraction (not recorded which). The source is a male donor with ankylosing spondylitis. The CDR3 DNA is TGCGCCAGCAGCCTCGGACCACTACAAGAGACCCAGTACTTC. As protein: CASSLGPLQETQYF.